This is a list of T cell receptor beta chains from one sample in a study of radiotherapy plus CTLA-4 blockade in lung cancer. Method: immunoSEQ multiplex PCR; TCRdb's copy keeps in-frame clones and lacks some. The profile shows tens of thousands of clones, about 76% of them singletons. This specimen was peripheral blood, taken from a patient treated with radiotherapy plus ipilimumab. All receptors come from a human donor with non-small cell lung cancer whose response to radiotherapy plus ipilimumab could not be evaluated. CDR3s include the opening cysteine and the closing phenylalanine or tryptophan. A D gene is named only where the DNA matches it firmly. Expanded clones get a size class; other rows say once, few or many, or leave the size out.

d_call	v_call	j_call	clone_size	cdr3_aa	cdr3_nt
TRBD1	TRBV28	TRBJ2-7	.	CASSLWGTGSYEQYF	TGTGCCAGCAGTTTATGGGGGACAGGGTCCTACGAGCAGTACTTC
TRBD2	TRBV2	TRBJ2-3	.	CASRTSGGADTQYF	TGTGCCAGCAGAACTAGCGGGGGAGCAGATACGCAGTATTTT
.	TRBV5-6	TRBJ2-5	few	CASSPVEETQYF	TGTGCCAGCAGCCCCGTAGAAGAGACCCAGTACTTC
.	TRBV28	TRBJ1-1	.	CASSLGPGGRAFF	TGTGCCAGCAGTTTGGGCCCAGGAGGGAGGGCTTTCTTT
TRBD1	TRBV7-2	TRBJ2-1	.	CASSFTGDGEQFF	TGTGCCAGCAGCTTTACAGGGGACGGTGAGCAGTTCTTC
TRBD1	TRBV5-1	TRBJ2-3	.	CASSLYGTAILDTQYF	TGCGCCAGCAGCTTGTACGGGACAGCTATACTCGATACGCAGTATTTT
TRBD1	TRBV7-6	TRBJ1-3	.	CASSENRGSGNTIYF	TGTGCCAGCAGCGAAAACAGGGGCAGCGGAAACACCATATATTTT
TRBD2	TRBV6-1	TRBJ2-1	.	CASSEVGLASYNEQFF	TGTGCCAGCAGTGAAGTGGGACTAGCTTCCTACAATGAGCAGTTCTTC
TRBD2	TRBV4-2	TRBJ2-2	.	CASSQLAGRNTGELFF	TGTGCCAGCAGCCAGTTAGCGGGGCGGAACACCGGGGAGCTGTTTTTT
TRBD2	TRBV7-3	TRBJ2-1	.	CASSLIPSGGADNEQFF	TGTGCCAGCAGCTTAATTCCTAGCGGGGGGGCTGACAATGAGCAGTTCTTC
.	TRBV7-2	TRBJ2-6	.	CASSFTGTGANVLTF	TGTGCCAGCAGCTTCACAGGGACTGGGGCCAACGTCCTGACTTTC
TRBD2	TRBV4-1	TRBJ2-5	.	CASSQASGRVQETQYF	TGCGCCAGCAGCCAAGCTAGCGGGAGGGTGCAAGAGACCCAGTACTTC
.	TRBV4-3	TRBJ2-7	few	CASSQDFTDTSYEQYF	TGCGCCAGCAGCCAAGATTTTACAGATACCTCCTACGAGCAGTACTTC
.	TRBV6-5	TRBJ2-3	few	CASSHFGQKPDTQYF	TGTGCCAGCAGCCACTTTGGACAAAAACCAGATACGCAGTATTTT
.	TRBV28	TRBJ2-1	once	CASRARATVNEQFF	TGTGCCAGCAGGGCGAGGGCGACGGTCAATGAGCAGTTCTTC
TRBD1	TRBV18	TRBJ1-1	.	CASSPAGGESDAFF	TGTGCCAGCTCACCGGCAGGGGGCGAATCGGACGCTTTCTTT
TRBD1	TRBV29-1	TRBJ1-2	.	CSVDGTGVSGYTF	TGCAGCGTAGACGGGACAGGGGTGTCCGGCTACACCTTC
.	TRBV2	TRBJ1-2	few	CASSEEGRGNYGYTF	TGTGCCAGCAGTGAAGAGGGCAGGGGTAACTATGGCTACACCTTC
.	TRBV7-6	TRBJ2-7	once	CASSLAPGEASLYEQYF	TGTGCCAGCAGCTTAGCGCCTGGGGAGGCCTCCCTCTACGAGCAGTACTTC
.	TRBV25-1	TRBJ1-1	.	CASSATLTHPFAAFF	TGTGCCAGCAGTGCAACGTTGACTCACCCTTTTGCAGCTTTCTTT